Here is one TCR beta chain with its context. The data belong to a study of blood T cells in healthy people across ages. Sample-barcoded 5' priming and a J-beta primer mix drove a second PCR of about 7 to 12 cycles. Sequencing recovered at least 2.5 million CDR3-containing paired-end reads from each sample. TCRdb independently ran MiXCR on the 5' RACE reads; one entry per CDR3 protein. This repertoire shows more than 1 million distinct CDR3 sequences, 45% found once; its top ten account for 18%. Trimming at V came to 4 bases and at J to 0 bases, leaving 7 bases not matched to a gene. The CDR3 is 15 amino acids. Germline lookup yields CDR1 SGHRS and CDR2 YFSETQ.

The TCR originated in an older woman in good health. The chain carries TRBV5-1 and TRBJ2-7, with 7 bases that match TRBD2. Material: blood. The CDR3 DNA follows: TGCGCCAGCAGCCAGGGACTAACGAGCTCCTACGAGCAGTACTTC. Its translation is CASSQGLTSSYEQYF.